This TCR beta chain is drawn from a study of metastatic and nonmetastatic thyroid tumors. Study-wide context: Comparative analysis of repertoires was undertaken across blood and tumor or nodule tissue obtained from malignant and benign thyroid patients. Study-level findings and limits: As reported, TCR beta diversity in blood and tumor was significantly higher in malignant thyroid tumors than in benign nodules.

Germline V gives CDR1 SGHTA, CDR2 FQGNSA. The CDR3 extends over 13 amino acids. V was trimmed by 4 bases and J by 3 bases, leaving 10 bases between them. Original data processing: Differences in CDR3 between clinicopathological groups were drawn on to build a classifier intended to discriminate distant-metastatic papillary thyroid cancer patients. MiXCR re-clonotyped the PCR reads for TCRdb. The V and J calls and clone size are TCRdb's, not the authors'. The data contain about 92,000 clones, about 16% of them singletons. There were no patients who had received any treatment before thyroid surgery. This clone was counted many times. Antigen: not known.

Sequencing was carried out using blood. The chain carries TRBV7-2 and TRBJ2-7; D assignment may be TRBD1 or TRBD2 (5 bases each). This clonotype was sampled from a female donor with papillary thyroid cancer or a benign thyroid nodule (not recorded which). Some clones in this sample may be carry-over from other donors' samples. The CDR3 nucleotides are TGTGCCAGCAGCTCGGGACCGAACTACGAGCAGTACTTC. Protein sequence: CASSSGPNYEQYF.